The present T cell receptor (beta chain) was sequenced within a study of regulatory T cells in long-lasting Graves disease. Study-level findings and limits: Peripheral blood alone, not thyroid tissue, underwent study.

Germline loops: CDR1 LNHDA, CDR2 SQIVND (reference sequence). The CDR3 sequence is 13 residues long. Germline trimming cut 8 bases from V and 5 bases from J; bases unmatched to any gene: 5. A remark on this clonotype: Antigen: not known.

Construction of the TCR beta libraries employed iRepertoire HTBI primers in conjunction with Arm-PCR of CDR3 regions. TCRdb redid the calling of the multiplex PCR reads with MiXCR, one entry per CDR3 protein. The table lists some 250,000 distinct CDR3 sequences, about 20% of them singletons. The sample's time point: newly diagnosed GD, antithyroid drugs for less than 3 months. Researchers made the TCR library from RNA that was extracted from PBMCs. These data were also reused for a study on T cells in Graves' hyperthyroidism and ophthalmopathy.

The sequences come from peripheral blood mononuclear cells (PBMCs), collected at new diagnosis, from a patient treated with antithyroid drugs. The TCR was taken from a woman in her twenties or thirties with Graves disease. The chain combines TRBV19 with TRBJ1-5; 8 bases are a match to TRBD1. CDR3 region: CASADRAHQPQHF. DNA for the CDR3: TGTGCCAGTGCGGACAGGGCCCATCAGCCCCAGCATTTT.